This T cell receptor (beta chain) was retrieved from a study of CD8 T cells in Susac syndrome (dated by TCRdb to about 2019). About the study as a whole: Whether CD8+ T cell activation and differentiation in Susac syndrome was antigen driven was tested using repertoire sequencing. The paper as a whole reports these results and caveats: The number of individuals in the TCR sequencing and HLA analysis was recognized as being relatively small.

From a lookup of the germline V gene, CDR1 and CDR2 are MDHEN and SYDVKM. The junction shows trimming of 4 bases on V and 5 bases on J, and the gene matches do not reach 7 bases of it. Including cysteine and phenylalanine, the CDR3 has 16 amino acids. The kept DNA is CDR3 alone, 48 bases in frame from the first base. About this clonotype: Its antigen remains undetermined. Per-base quality was not reported, and no clone a single base away is much larger than it.

Peripheral blood CD8+ and CD4+ T cells from healthy donors, Susac syndrome patients and multiple sclerosis patients were profiled by high-throughput TCR beta sequencing. The multiple sclerosis controls were treatment-naive patients whose relapsing-remitting disease, either stable or active, fulfilled the revised McDonald criteria. Bulk CD8+ and CD4+ T cells were purified by magnetic negative isolation, whereas CD8+ TEMRA cells were enriched by FACS. Blood was drawn into EDTA tubes, processed within 24 hours, and PBMCs were isolated by density gradient centrifugation. PBMCs intended for TCR sequencing were cryopreserved in liquid nitrogen and thawed later in a water bath at 37 degrees C. Purity of sorted or isolated CD4+, CD8+ and CD8+ TEMRA cells was at least 90%. RNA was extracted with the RNeasy kit and roughly 0.45 to 1 ug was reverse transcribed using random hexamers. The immunoSEQ multiplex PCR assay, covering 54 Vbeta and 13 Jbeta segments, was used to amplify TCR beta CDR3 regions. PCR amplification bias was corrected using a synthetic template baseline for primer optimization and computational correction. Per the source publication's procedure: Reads were assigned to V, D and J genes according to IMGT and analyzed in immunoSEQ Analyzer, with only productive sequences retained. Clonality was calculated as one minus the Shannon entropy normalized by log2 of the number of productive unique sequences. Public and private clones were assessed among the 100 most prevalent clones of each patient and control. Clones were defined as Susac-specific if absent from the healthy and MS cohorts, from around 1,100 published viral clones and from other ImmuneACCESS disease sequences. Clones were called with MiXCR by TCRdb after fastp trimmed the public reads at Q25, and only in-frame beta chains were retained. Entries are consolidated by CDR3 protein sequence, retaining the most common genes and DNA. The V and J calls and clone size are TCRdb's, not the authors'. The table for this sample lists about 170,000 distinct CDR3 sequences; 80% to 95% of them were counted only once. The top ten clonotypes cover roughly 0.1% of the sample.

The sequenced sample consisted of CD4+ T cells from PBMCs. The sequence was obtained from a human donor with multiple sclerosis. In this chain, TRBV28 is recombined with TRBJ2-2, with TRBD1 matching 10 junction bases. The sequence in DNA is TGTGCCAGCAGTTCTCACCCGGGACAGGGGACCGGGGAGCTGTTTTTT. Its protein product is CASSSHPGQGTGELFF.